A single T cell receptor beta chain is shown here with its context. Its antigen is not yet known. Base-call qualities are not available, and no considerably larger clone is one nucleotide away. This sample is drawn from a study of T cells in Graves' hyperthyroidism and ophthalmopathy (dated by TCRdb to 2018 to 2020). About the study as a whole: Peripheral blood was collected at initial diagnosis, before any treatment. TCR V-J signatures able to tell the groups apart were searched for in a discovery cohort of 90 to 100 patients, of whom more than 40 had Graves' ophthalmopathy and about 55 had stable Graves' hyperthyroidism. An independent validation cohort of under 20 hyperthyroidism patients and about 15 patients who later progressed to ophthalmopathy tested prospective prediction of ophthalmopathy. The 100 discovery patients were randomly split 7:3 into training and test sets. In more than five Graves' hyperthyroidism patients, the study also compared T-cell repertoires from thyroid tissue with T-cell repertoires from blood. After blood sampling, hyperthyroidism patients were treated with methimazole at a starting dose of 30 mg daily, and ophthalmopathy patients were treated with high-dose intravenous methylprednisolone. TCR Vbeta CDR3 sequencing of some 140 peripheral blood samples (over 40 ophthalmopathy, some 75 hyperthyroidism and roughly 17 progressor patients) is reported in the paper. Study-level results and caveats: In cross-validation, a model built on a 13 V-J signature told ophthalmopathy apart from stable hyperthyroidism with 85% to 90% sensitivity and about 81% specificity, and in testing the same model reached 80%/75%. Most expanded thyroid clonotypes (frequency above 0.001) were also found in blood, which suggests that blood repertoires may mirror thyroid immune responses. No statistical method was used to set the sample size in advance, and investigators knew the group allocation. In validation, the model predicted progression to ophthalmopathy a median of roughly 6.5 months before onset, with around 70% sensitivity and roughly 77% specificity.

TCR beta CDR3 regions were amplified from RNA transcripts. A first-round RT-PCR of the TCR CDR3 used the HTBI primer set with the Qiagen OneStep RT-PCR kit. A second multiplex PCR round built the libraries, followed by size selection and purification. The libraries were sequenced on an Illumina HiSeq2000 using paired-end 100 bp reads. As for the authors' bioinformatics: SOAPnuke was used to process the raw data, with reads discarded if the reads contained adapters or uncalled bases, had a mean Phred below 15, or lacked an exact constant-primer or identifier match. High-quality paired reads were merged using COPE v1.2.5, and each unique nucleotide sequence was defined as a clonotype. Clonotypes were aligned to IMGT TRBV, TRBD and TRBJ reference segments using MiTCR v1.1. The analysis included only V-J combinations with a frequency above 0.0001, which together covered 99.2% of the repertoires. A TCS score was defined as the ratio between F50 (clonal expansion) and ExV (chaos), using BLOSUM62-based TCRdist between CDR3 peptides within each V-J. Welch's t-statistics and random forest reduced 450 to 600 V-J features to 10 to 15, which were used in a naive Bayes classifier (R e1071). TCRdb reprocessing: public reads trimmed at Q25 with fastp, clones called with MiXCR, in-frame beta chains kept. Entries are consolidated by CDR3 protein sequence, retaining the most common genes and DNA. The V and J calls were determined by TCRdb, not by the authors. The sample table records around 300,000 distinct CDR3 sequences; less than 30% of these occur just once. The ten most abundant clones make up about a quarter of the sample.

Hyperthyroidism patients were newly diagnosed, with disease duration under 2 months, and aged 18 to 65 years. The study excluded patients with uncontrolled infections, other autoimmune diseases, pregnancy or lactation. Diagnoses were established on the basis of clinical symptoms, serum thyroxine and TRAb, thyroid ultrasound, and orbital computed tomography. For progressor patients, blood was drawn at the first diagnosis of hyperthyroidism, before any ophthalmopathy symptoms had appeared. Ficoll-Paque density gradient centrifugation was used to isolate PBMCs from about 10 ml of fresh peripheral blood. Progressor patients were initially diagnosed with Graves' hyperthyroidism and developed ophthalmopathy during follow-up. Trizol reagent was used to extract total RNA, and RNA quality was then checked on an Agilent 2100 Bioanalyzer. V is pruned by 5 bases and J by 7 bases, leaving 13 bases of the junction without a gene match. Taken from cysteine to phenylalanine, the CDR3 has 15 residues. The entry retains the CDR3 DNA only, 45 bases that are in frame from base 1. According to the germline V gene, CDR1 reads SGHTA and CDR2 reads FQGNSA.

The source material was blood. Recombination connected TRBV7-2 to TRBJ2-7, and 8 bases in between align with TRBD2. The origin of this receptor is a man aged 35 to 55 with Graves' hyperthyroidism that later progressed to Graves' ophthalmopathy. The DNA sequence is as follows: TGTGCCAGCAGCCCCTTTGAGCGGGGGTCGGGTGAGCAGTACTTC. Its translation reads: CASSPFERGSGEQYF.